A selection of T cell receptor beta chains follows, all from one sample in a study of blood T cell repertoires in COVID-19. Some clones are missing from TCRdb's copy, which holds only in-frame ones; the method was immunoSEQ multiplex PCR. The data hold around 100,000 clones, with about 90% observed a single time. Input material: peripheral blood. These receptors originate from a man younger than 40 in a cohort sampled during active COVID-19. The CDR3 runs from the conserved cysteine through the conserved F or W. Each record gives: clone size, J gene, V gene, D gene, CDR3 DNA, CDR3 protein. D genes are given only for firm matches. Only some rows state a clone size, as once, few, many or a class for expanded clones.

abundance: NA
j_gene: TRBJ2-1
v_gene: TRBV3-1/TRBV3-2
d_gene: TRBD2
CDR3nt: TGTGCCAGCAGCTATAGACAGCGGGGTATTCCGTTCGATGAGCAGTTCTTC
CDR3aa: CASSYRQRGIPFDEQFF

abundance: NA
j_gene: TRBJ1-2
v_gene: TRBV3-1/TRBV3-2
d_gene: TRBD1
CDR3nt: TGTGCCAGCAGCCTGGGACAGGGGGCTGTAAATGGCTACACCTTC
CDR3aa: CASSLGQGAVNGYTF

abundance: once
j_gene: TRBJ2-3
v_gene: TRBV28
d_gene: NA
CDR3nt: TGTGCCAGCAGGGGACACAAGAGCACAGATACGCAGTATTTT
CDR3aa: CASRGHKSTDTQYF

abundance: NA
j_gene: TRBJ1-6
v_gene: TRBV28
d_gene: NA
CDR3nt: TGTGCCAGCAGTTTACTCGGGGAGGTTGCCTATAATTCACCCCTCCACTTT
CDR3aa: CASSLLGEVAYNSPLHF

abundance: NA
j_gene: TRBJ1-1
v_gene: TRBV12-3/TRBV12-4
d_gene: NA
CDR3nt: TGTGCCAGCAGTTGGTTTATACTGACTGAAGCTTTCTTT
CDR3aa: CASSWFILTEAFF

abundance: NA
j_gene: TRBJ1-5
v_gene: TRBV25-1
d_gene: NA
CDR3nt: TGTGCCAGCAGTGGACAGGTTAAAAGGTGGAATCAGCCCCAGCATTTT
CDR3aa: CASSGQVKRWNQPQHF

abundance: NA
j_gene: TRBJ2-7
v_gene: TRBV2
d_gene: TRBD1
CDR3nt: TGTGCCAGCAGTTCCGGGACAGGGCCCAGAGAGCAGTACTTC
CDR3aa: CASSSGTGPREQYF

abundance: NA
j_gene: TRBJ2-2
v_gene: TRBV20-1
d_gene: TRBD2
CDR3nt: TGCAGTGCTAGTCAGTCTAGCGGGCGCGGGGAGCTGTTTTTT
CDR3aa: CSASQSSGRGELFF

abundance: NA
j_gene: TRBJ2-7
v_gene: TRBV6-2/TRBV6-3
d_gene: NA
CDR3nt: TGTGCCAGCAGTCGTCCGGGACTCAGGTCCGAGCAGTACTTC
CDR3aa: CASSRPGLRSEQYF

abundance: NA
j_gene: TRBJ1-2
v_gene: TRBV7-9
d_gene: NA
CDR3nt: TGTGCCAGCAGCCGCCCTGGAGGGTATTTTGACTATGGCTACACCTTC
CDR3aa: CASSRPGGYFDYGYTF

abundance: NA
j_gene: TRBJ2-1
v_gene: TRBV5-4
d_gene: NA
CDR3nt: TGTGCCAGCAGCTTGGAGCCAGGGCGCTCCTACAATGAGCAGTTCTTC
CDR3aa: CASSLEPGRSYNEQFF

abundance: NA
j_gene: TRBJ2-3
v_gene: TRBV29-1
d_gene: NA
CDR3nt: TGCAGCGCACGGAGCGGCACAGATACGCAGTATTTT
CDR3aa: CSARSGTDTQYF

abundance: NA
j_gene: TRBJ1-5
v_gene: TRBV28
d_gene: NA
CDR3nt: TGTGCCAGCAGTTTTTCGGGGGGTAGGAATCAGCCCCAGCATTTT
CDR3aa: CASSFSGGRNQPQHF

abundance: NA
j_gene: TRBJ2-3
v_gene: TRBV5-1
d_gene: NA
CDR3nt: TGCGCCAGCAGCTTGGGACTCATCACAGATACGCAGTATTTT
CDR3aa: CASSLGLITDTQYF

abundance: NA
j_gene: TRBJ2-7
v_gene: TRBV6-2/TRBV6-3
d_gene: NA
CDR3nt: TGTGCCAGCAGTCCGGACAACTACGAGCAGTACTTC
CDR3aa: CASSPDNYEQYF

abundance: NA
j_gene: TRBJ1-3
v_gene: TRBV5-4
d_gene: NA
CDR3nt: TGTGCCAGCAGCTTGGCCGGACAAGGGGCTGGAAACACCATATATTTT
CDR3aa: CASSLAGQGAGNTIYF

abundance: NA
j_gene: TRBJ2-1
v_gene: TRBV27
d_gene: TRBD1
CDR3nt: TGTGCCAGCAGTTTATCCTCGGGACAGGTCGAGCAGTTCTTC
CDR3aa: CASSLSSGQVEQFF

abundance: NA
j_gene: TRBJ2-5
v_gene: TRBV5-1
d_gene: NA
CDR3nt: TGCGCCAGCAGCTCACTAGGGGGCCAAGAGACCCAGTACTTC
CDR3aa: CASSSLGGQETQYF

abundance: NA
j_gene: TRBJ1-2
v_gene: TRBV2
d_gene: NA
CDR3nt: TGTGCCAGCAGTGCTCAACAGAGTTCCTATGGCTACACCTTC
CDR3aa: CASSAQQSSYGYTF

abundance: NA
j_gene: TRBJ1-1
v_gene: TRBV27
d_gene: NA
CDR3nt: TGTGCCAGCAGTTCTCGGGGATACACTGAAGCTTTCTTT
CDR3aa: CASSSRGYTEAFF

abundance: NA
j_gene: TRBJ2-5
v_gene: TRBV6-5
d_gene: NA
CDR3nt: TGTGCCAGCAGTCGAACTCAAGTGCAGGGAGGGACCCAGTACTTC
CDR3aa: CASSRTQVQGGTQYF

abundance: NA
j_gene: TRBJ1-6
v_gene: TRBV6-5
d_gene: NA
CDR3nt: TGTGCCAGCTATGGCTCCTGGAATTCACCCCTCCACTTT
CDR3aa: CASYGSWNSPLHF

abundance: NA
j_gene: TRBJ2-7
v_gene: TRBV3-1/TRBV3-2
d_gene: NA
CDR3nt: TGTGCCAGCAGCCAAACTAGCTACGAGCAGTACTTC
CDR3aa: CASSQTSYEQYF

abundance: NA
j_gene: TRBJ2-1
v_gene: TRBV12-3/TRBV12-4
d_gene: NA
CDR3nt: TGTGCCAGCTCAGAGGTTGGTGAGCAGTTCTTC
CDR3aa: CASSEVGEQFF

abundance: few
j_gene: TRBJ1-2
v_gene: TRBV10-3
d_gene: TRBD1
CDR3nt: TGTGCCTCGAAAACTACAGGGGTGGGCTATGGCTACACCTTC
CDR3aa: CASKTTGVGYGYTF

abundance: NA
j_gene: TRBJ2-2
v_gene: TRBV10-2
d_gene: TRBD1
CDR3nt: TGCGCCAGCAGTACGGGACAGGGGTACACCGGGGAGCTGTTTTTT
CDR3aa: CASSTGQGYTGELFF

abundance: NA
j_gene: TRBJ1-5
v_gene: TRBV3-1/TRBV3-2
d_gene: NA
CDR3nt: TGTGCCAGCAGCCATTCCGGGACACTGGGTAGGAGCAATCAGCCCCAGCATTTT
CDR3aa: CASSHSGTLGRSNQPQHF

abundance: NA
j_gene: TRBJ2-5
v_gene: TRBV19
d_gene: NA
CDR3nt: TGTGCCAGTAGCCGACAAATCCAAGAGACCCAGTACTTC
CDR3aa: CASSRQIQETQYF

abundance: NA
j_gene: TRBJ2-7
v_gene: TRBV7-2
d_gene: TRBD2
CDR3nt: TGTGCCAGCAGCTTAGCTGGCAGCGGGGGATACGAGCAGTACTTC
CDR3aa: CASSLAGSGGYEQYF

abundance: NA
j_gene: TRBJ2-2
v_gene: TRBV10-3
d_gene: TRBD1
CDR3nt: TGTGCCATCAGTGAGTCACCATCGACAGGGGGCGGCGGGGAGCTGTTTTTT
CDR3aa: CAISESPSTGGGGELFF

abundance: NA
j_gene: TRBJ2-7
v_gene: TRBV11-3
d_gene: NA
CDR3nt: TGTGCCAGCAGGCCCACCCTAATTTACGAGCAGTACTTC
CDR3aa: CASRPTLIYEQYF

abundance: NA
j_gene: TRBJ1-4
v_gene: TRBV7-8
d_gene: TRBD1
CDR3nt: TGTGCCAGCAGCTTAGCGGGGACAGGGTTTAATGAAAAACTGTTTTTT
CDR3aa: CASSLAGTGFNEKLFF

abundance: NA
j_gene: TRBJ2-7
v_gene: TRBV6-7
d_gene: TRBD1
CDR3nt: TGTGCCAGCAGTTACCGGGACAGCCACCAAACAAAAACCTACGAGCAGTACTTC
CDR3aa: CASSYRDSHQTKTYEQYF

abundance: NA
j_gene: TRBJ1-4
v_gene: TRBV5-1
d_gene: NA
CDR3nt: TGCGCCAGCAGCTTGTATAATGAAAAACTGTTTTTT
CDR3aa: CASSLYNEKLFF

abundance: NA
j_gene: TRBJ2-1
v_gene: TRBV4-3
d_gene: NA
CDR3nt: TGCGCCAGCAGCCAAATCGAGGGTTTCCGAGAGTACAATGAGCAGTTCTTC
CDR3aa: CASSQIEGFREYNEQFF

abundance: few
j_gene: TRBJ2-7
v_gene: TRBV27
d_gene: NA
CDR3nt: TGTGCCAGCAGAACTCTAAGCGCGGGCTACGAGCAGTACTTC
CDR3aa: CASRTLSAGYEQYF

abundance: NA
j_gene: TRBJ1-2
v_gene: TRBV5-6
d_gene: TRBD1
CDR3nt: TGTGCCAGCAACACAGGGGCCTATGGCTACACCTTC
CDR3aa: CASNTGAYGYTF

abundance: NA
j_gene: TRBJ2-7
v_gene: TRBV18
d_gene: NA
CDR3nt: TGTGCCAGCTCACCTAATTCAGGGGTACCTACCTACGAGCAGTACTTC
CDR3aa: CASSPNSGVPTYEQYF